The 21 T cell receptor beta chains listed next were all sequenced from one sample in a study of blood T cell repertoires in COVID-19. Some clones are missing from TCRdb's copy, which holds only in-frame ones; the method was immunoSEQ multiplex PCR. This table has tens of thousands of clones, 80% to 90% appearing once. The sequencing sample was made of peripheral blood. Receptor source: a man aged 70 or older with acute or convalescent COVID-19.

There are a few counts of this clone. This chain uses TRBV9 with TRBJ1-2; a possible D gene is TRBD1 (5 bases). The CDR3 consists of 16 residues. Germline V lookup: CDR1 SGDLS, CDR2 YYNGEE. V shed 1 base and J shed 1 base, with 14 bases lying between them. As DNA, the CDR3 is TGTGCCAGCAGCGTATTCGACAGACCTAGTAACTATGGCTACACCTTC. This encodes CASSVFDRPSNYGYTF.

This clone came up many times. This chain connects TRBV28 to TRBJ1-6, with 7 bases fitting TRBD1. CDR1 is MDHEN and CDR2 is SYDVKM in the germline V gene. The V gene end was trimmed by 8 bases and the J gene end by 6 bases; junction bases not matched to a gene: 13. This CDR3 contains 16 residues. CDR3 coding DNA: TGTGCCAGCCACAGACAGGGACCGGGGAGTAATTCACCCCTCCACTTT. Its translation: CASHRQGPGSNSPLHF.

The chain employs TRBV3-1 (or the pseudogene TRBV3-2) and TRBJ2-7; D perhaps matches TRBD1 (5 bases). The V end was cut by 1 base, the J end by 1 base, with 14 bases between. Germline V CDR1 and CDR2: LGHDT, YNNKEL (reference sequence). This CDR3 has 16 amino acids. CDR3 sequence: CASSQGTGASSYEQYF. DNA of the CDR3: TGTGCCAGCAGCCAAGGTACAGGTGCTTCGTCCTACGAGCAGTACTTC.

In DNA form, the CDR3 reads TGCGCCAGCAGCCCCACCGGGACTAGCTTTCAAGAGACCCAGTACTTC. Its translation: CASSPTGTSFQETQYF. The rearrangement links TRBV5-1 to TRBJ2-5, with 9 positions matching TRBD2. The CDR3 extends over 16 amino acids. After removal of 4 bases from V and 2 bases from J, the junction contained 9 bases not matched to a gene. CDR1 is SGHRS, CDR2 YFSETQ, per germline.

The chain has TRBV2 and TRBJ1-6; 7 bases line up with TRBD1. The germline CDR1 and CDR2 sequences are SNHLY and FYNNEI. CDR3 size: 16 residues. J was trimmed by 6 bases and V by 6 bases; bases with no gene match: 11. The CDR3 sequence is CASRIDRVILNSPLHF. CDR3 in DNA: TGTGCCAGCAGGATCGACAGGGTGATTCTTAATTCACCCCTCCACTTT. Drawing the rest from reference TRBV2 and TRBJ1-6, the complete variable domain is EPEVTQTPSHQVTQMGQEVILRCVPISNHLYFYWYRQILGQKVEFLVSFYNNEISEKSEIFDDQFSVERPDGSNFTLKIRSTKLEDSAMYFCASRIDRVILNSPLHFGNGTRLTVT.

The chain links TRBV6-5 to TRBJ2-7; TRBD1 aligns across 7 bases. V shed 7 bases, J shed 12 bases, and the junction held 12 bases outside the gene matches. CDR1 and CDR2 from the germline V gene are MNHEY and SVGAGI. CDR3 length equals 12 residues. The CDR3 loop reads CASTRLDRVAYF. DNA of the CDR3: TGTGCCAGCACGCGTCTTGACAGGGTGGCGTACTTC.

J is TRBJ2-7 and V is TRBV4-1, with D possibly matching TRBD1 (5 bases). Between the trimmed V and J ends, which lost 1 base and 3 bases, there was a span of 13 bases. The CDR3 totals 15 residues. Germline V lookup: CDR1 MGHRA, CDR2 YSYEKL. The CDR3 nucleotides read TGCGCCAGCAGCCAAGGTTTGGCAGGGTACTACGAGCAGTACTTC. Translation gives CASSQGLAGYYEQYF.

The V and J genes are TRBV7-9 and TRBJ1-5; D uncertain. Looked up from germline, CDR1 is SEHNR and CDR2 is FQNEAQ (reference sequence). The CDR3 is 15 amino acids. Trimming took 1 base from V and 6 from J, leaving 13 bases between them. The CDR3 loop is CASSLGDSQSQPQHF. As DNA, the CDR3 is TGTGCCAGCAGCTTAGGAGATAGCCAAAGTCAGCCCCAGCATTTT. Complete variable domain (other parts from reference TRBV7-9 and TRBJ1-5): DTGVSQNPRHKITKRGQNVTFRCDPISEHNRLYWYRQTLGQGPEFLTYFQNEAQLEKSRLLSDRFSAERPKGSFSTLEIQRTEQGDSAMYLCASSLGDSQSQPQHFGDGTRLSIL.

The count of this clone is one. The chain uses TRBV19 and TRBJ2-6; D not certain. CDR1 and CDR2 from the germline V gene are LNHDA and SQIVND (reference sequence). The ends were cut back, 3 bases at V and 2 bases at J, with 8 bases in the middle. The CDR3 consists of 15 residues. The CDR3 DNA is TGTGCCAGTAGTATGAGGTGGGCTGGGGCCAACGTCCTGACTTTC. Its protein product is CASSMRWAGANVLTF.

This clone came up a few times. This rearrangement joins TRBV27 to TRBJ1-1, with 8 bases that match TRBD1. CDR3 length: 14 residues. The germline gives CDR1 MNHEY, CDR2 SMNVEV (reference sequence). J gave up 7 bases and V 2 bases, and 6 bases lay outside the gene matches. The DNA for the CDR3 is TGTGCCAGCAGTTTACTTGGGGGACAGGTTGAAGCTTTCTTT. Translating gives CASSLLGGQVEAFF.

The V and J genes are TRBV5-4 and TRBJ1-6, with D possibly being TRBD1 (6 bases). V dropped 4 bases and J dropped 7 bases, with 12 bases sitting between them. This CDR3 is 14 amino acids long. Germline V lookup: CDR1 SGHNT, CDR2 YYREEE (reference sequence). The CDR3 region has the DNA TGTGCCAGCAGCGCGCAGGGGAAGAATTCACCCCTCCACTTT. This translates into CASSAQGKNSPLHF.

The chain is built from TRBV3-1 (or the pseudogene TRBV3-2) and TRBJ2-2; 12 bases line up with TRBD2. This CDR3 has 19 residues. V trimming: 2 bases; J trimming: 4 bases; junction bases outside the gene matches: 11. The germline V gene encodes CDR1 LGHDT and CDR2 YNNKEL (reference sequence). The CDR3 reads CASSQLVRLAGVGTGELFF. The CDR3 region has the DNA TGTGCCAGCAGCCAACTGGTGAGACTAGCGGGAGTTGGCACCGGGGAGCTGTTTTTT.

This clone is a singleton in its sample. V usage is TRBV7-9 and J usage is TRBJ2-5; TRBD1 is a possible D gene (5 bases). CDR3 length equals 16 residues. The V and J ends lost 1 base and 3 bases respectively, with 15 bases between them. Germline lookup yields CDR1 SEHNR and CDR2 FQNEAQ (reference sequence). CDR3 nucleotides: TGTGCCAGCAGCTTAGGGGAAGCTGGGGCAGAAGAGACCCAGTACTTC. Protein product: CASSLGEAGAEETQYF.

This clone was counted at least ten times. The chain joins TRBV29-1 to TRBJ1-2; the D is unclear. Trimming pared 1 base from V and 1 base from J, leaving 7 bases between. The germline gives CDR1 SQVTM, CDR2 ANQGSEA. The CDR3 is made up of 13 amino acids. DNA for the CDR3: TGCAGCGTTGAAGGGGAGTTTAACTATGGCTACACCTTC. Its translation is CSVEGEFNYGYTF.

The CDR3 DNA follows: TGTGCCAGCAGCTTAACGAGGGACAATGAGCAGTTCTTC. Amino acids: CASSLTRDNEQFF. The chain is built from TRBV7-3 and TRBJ2-1, with D maybe TRBD2 (5 bases). Germline V gene data show CDR1 as SGHTA and CDR2 as FQGTGA. The CDR3 runs to 13 residues. V shed 0 bases and J shed 5 bases, with 5 bases lying between them.

This sequence joins TRBV30 and TRBJ1-2; D perhaps matches TRBD1 (5 bases). Germline V gives CDR1 GTSNPN, CDR2 SVGIG (reference sequence). This CDR3 has 14 amino acids. The V gene lost 3 bases and the J gene lost 4 bases, with 15 bases spanning the gap. CDR3 nucleotide sequence: TGTGCCTGGAGCGAGATCGACAGCGCCTATGGCTACACCTTC. Translating gives CAWSEIDSAYGYTF.

As for this clone: The sample contains more than one DNA sequence encoding this CDR3. The chain joins TRBV28 to TRBJ1-4; 9 bases map to TRBD1. Germline values: CDR1 MDHEN, CDR2 SYDVKM. The V segment lost 5 bases and the J segment 8 bases; nucleotides outside the gene matches: 6. The CDR3 sequence is 14 residues long. CDR3 in DNA: TGTGCCAGCAGTCGGGACAGGGTTTTAGAAAAACTGTTTTTT. Translated, it gives CASSRDRVLEKLFF.

The J gene is TRBJ2-1, the V gene TRBV11-2, with TRBD2 matching over 10 bases. The V segment lost 6 bases and the J segment 9 bases; nucleotides outside the gene matches: 8. The germline gives CDR1 SGHAT, CDR2 FQNNGV. This CDR3 is 14 amino acids long. The CDR3 DNA sequence: TGTGCCAGCAGTCCCGGGACTAGCGTAAGTGAGCAGTTCTTC. Translation gives CASSPGTSVSEQFF.

This sequence joins TRBV19 and TRBJ1-5, with 7 nucleotides matching TRBD1. This CDR3 contains 14 residues. J was trimmed by 4 bases and V by 4 bases; bases with no gene match: 4. Per germline, CDR1 LNHDA and CDR2 SQIVND (reference sequence). DNA of the CDR3: TGTGCCAGTAGTACCCGGACAGGAAATCAGCCCCAGCATTTT. Translated: CASSTRTGNQPQHF.

The V call is TRBV27, the J call TRBJ1-2; no clear D gene. Germline assignment: CDR1 MNHEY and CDR2 SMNVEV (reference sequence). The germline V and J ends were trimmed by 1 base and 3 bases, with 9 bases remaining between them. The CDR3 length is 14 residues. CDR3 DNA: TGTGCCAGCAGTTTATTCGGGTCGCACTATGGCTACACCTTC. This encodes CASSLFGSHYGYTF.

This clone was seen only once. The chain has TRBV10-2 and TRBJ1-1, with D possibly being TRBD1 (5 bases). Germline values: CDR1 WSHSY, CDR2 SAAADI. V dropped 6 bases and J dropped 0 bases, with 11 bases sitting between them. This CDR3 is 14 amino acids long. This CDR3 reads CASRPTVLNTEAFF. In nucleotides, the CDR3 is TGCGCCAGCAGGCCGACAGTCTTGAACACTGAAGCTTTCTTT.